These T cell receptor beta chains were read from a single sample in a study of shared clonotypes between healthy human individuals. Sequencing was performed with immunoSEQ multiplex PCR; in TCRdb, only in-frame clones are kept and a portion is missing. The top ten clones hold roughly 1.5% of a sample with over a million clones, 70% to 80% of them seen once. Sample: memory CD4+ T cells sorted from blood. Every receptor here comes from a man between 18 and 35 years old in good health. Each CDR3 is given without its conserved first and last residue.

j_gene: TRBJ2-7; v_gene: TRBV5-4; CDR3aa: ASSILAGGPYEQY
j_gene: TRBJ1-3; v_gene: TRBV7-6; CDR3aa: ASSSPGNTIY
j_gene: TRBJ1-6; v_gene: TRBV6-1; CDR3aa: ASSEGGLRDSPLH
j_gene: TRBJ1-6; v_gene: TRBV9; CDR3aa: ASSPTGNSPLH
j_gene: TRBJ1-2; v_gene: TRBV4-1; CDR3aa: ASSQIPTGGISDGYT
j_gene: TRBJ2-7; v_gene: TRBV7-8; CDR3aa: ASNPLVGTSGYEQY
j_gene: TRBJ2-7; v_gene: TRBV29-1; CDR3aa: SVESNGNEQY
j_gene: TRBJ2-5; v_gene: TRBV4-1; CDR3aa: ASSQAGQSFQETQY
j_gene: TRBJ2-7; v_gene: TRBV7-2; CDR3aa: ASSSWTGNEQY
j_gene: TRBJ1-3; v_gene: TRBV30; CDR3aa: AWSVQGGGRNTIY
j_gene: TRBJ2-3; v_gene: TRBV6-1; CDR3aa: ASRRTDALTDTQY
j_gene: TRBJ2-3; v_gene: TRBV10-3; CDR3aa: AISESGLAGGDTQY
j_gene: TRBJ1-3; v_gene: TRBV5-1; CDR3aa: ASSLGDSGNTIY
j_gene: TRBJ1-2; v_gene: TRBV5-6; CDR3aa: ASSLQGQAYGYT
j_gene: TRBJ2-3; v_gene: TRBV4-3; CDR3aa: ASSPGRDSGNTDTQY
j_gene: TRBJ2-5; v_gene: TRBV12-5; CDR3aa: ASGSNGGETQY
j_gene: TRBJ2-3; v_gene: TRBV7-9; CDR3aa: ASSLAGQWGDTQY
j_gene: TRBJ2-7; v_gene: TRBV7-2; CDR3aa: ASSYRYEQY
j_gene: TRBJ1-1; v_gene: TRBV10-3; CDR3aa: AISDALNTEAF
j_gene: TRBJ2-5; v_gene: TRBV10-1; CDR3aa: ASSESTGQETQY
j_gene: TRBJ2-1; v_gene: TRBV15; CDR3aa: ATSRDLAGVPNEQF
j_gene: TRBJ2-2; v_gene: TRBV6-1; CDR3aa: ASTREPNTGELF
j_gene: TRBJ2-2; v_gene: TRBV5-4; CDR3aa: ASSRSGITGELF
j_gene: TRBJ2-2; v_gene: TRBV14; CDR3aa: ASSHATGTAGELF
j_gene: TRBJ1-5; v_gene: TRBV2; CDR3aa: ASSWTGDQPQH
j_gene: TRBJ2-4; v_gene: TRBV5-1; CDR3aa: ASSLTGTSGNYLAKNIQY
j_gene: TRBJ2-1; v_gene: TRBV18; CDR3aa: ASSETATYNEQF
j_gene: TRBJ2-2; v_gene: TRBV9; CDR3aa: ASARGLAQGNTGELF
j_gene: TRBJ2-1; v_gene: TRBV18; CDR3aa: ASSPPSQGLASEQF
j_gene: TRBJ2-1; v_gene: TRBV30; CDR3aa: AWSGSGRSGDEQF
j_gene: TRBJ1-3; v_gene: TRBV25-1; CDR3aa: ASKEARAGNTIY
j_gene: TRBJ2-1; v_gene: TRBV10-3; CDR3aa: AISGSGGFNEQF
j_gene: TRBJ1-1; v_gene: TRBV28; CDR3aa: ASLASFNTEAF
j_gene: TRBJ1-1; v_gene: TRBV2; CDR3aa: ASSESGTALMNTEAF
j_gene: TRBJ2-5; v_gene: TRBV15; CDR3aa: ATKPGYQETQY
j_gene: TRBJ2-7; v_gene: TRBV5-1; CDR3aa: ASRPGQDSYEQY
j_gene: TRBJ2-3; v_gene: TRBV27; CDR3aa: ASSLRGHSTDTQY
j_gene: TRBJ1-2; v_gene: TRBV7-2; CDR3aa: ASSLESNYGYT
j_gene: TRBJ2-2; v_gene: TRBV11-1; CDR3aa: ASSLRFGDTGELF
j_gene: TRBJ2-5; v_gene: TRBV7-8; CDR3aa: ASSLMRETQY
j_gene: TRBJ1-2; v_gene: TRBV4-1; CDR3aa: ASSQETPANYGYT
j_gene: TRBJ1-2; v_gene: TRBV18; CDR3aa: ASSPGQGTYGYT
j_gene: TRBJ2-1; v_gene: TRBV4-1; CDR3aa: ASSQRDLSSYNEQF
j_gene: TRBJ1-1; v_gene: TRBV27; CDR3aa: ASTTYRGLAEAF
j_gene: TRBJ2-3; v_gene: TRBV7-2; CDR3aa: ASSLRGTGMDTQY